This T cell receptor beta chain was profiled in a study of T cell repertoires in cytomegalovirus infection. The junction had 3 bases not matched to a gene; V was cut back by 2 bases and J by 10 bases. This CDR3 has 13 amino acids. MiXCR, run by TCRdb on the reads, gives a single entry per CDR3 protein. Among nearly 450,000 distinct CDR3 sequences listed, roughly 30% were seen once. Sample: PBMCs. The J gene is TRBJ2-1, the V gene TRBV12-3 or TRBV12-4; 9 bases are shared with TRBD1. This TCR was sampled from a human donor in good health (CMV status not recorded). Some clones in this sample may be carry-over from other donors' samples. DNA for the CDR3: TGTGCCAGCAGTTTAACAGGGGGCACAGAGCAGTTCTTC. As protein: CASSLTGGTEQFF.